This entry is about one T cell receptor (beta chain). Its antigen is undetermined. This entry is derived from a study of T cells after yellow fever vaccination. General observations from the study: Post-booster samples contained most primary-vaccination clones (around 96% CD4, approximately 88% CD8). The presence of abundant clonotypes contaminating from the bulk population was possible in FACS-sorted repertoires. Peak timing came faster in the weaker secondary response, day 5 versus 15.

Template switching with 5'RACE generated the TCR cDNA and added a universal primer site and UMIs. TCRdb reanalysed the 5' RACE reads using MiXCR and keeps one entry per CDR3 protein. The sample holds under 700,000 distinct CDR3 sequences, roughly a sixth seen once. The sample in question was PBMCs, obtained around 5 days after the first yellow fever vaccination. This sequence originates from a man between 18 and 35 years old who received the YFV17D yellow fever vaccine.

CDR3 loop: CSARARDRGYNEQFF. The CDR3 nucleotides read TGCAGTGCTAGAGCTAGGGACAGGGGCTATAATGAGCAGTTCTTC. The V call is TRBV20-1, the J call TRBJ2-1, with 10 bases that match TRBD1. There are 15 residues in the CDR3. Unmatched junction bases numbered 7, after V lost 1 base and J lost 7 bases. Germline values: CDR1 DFQATT, CDR2 SNEGSKA (reference sequence).